Sequencing of this T cell receptor beta chain was carried out in a study of T cell responses to AZD1222 COVID-19 vaccine. There are 14 residues in the CDR3. The ends were cut back, 0 bases at V and 3 bases at J, with 9 bases in the middle. Germline values: CDR1 SGHTA, CDR2 FQGNSA. Second doses that came at about 4 or about 12 weeks were put together. Profiled with immunoSEQ multiplex PCR; TCRdb holds only in-frame clones, not every one. Of 100,000 to 150,000 clones listed, 80% to 95% are singletons. Study outcomes and limitations: The breadth and depth of Spike-specific TCRs increased once two AZD1222 doses had been given. Donors, mostly white British, included more females; clonal diversity was possibly underestimated. Reports indicate that nearly half of spike-specific TCRs are directed at unmutated variant regions.

The sample holds one count of this clone. Its antigen is currently unknown. The source was peripheral blood, collected 28 days after the second AZD1222 dose. The chain is built from TRBV7-2 and TRBJ2-7; D is possibly TRBD2 (6 bases). The sequence derives from an adult who received the AZD1222 COVID-19 vaccine. This chain's CDR3 is CASSLAGRGYEQYF. The CDR3 DNA follows: TGTGCCAGCAGCTTAGCGGGGCGGGGCTACGAGCAGTACTTC.